The 2 T cell receptor beta chains given below trace back to one sample, sequenced in a study of T cells after yellow fever vaccination. TCRdb re-called the 5' RACE reads through MiXCR, storing one row per CDR3 protein. The sample yields about 340,000 distinct CDR3 sequences, approximately 12% seen once. Sample: CD4+ T cells sorted from PBMCs, taken 15 days after the yellow fever booster vaccination. These receptors came from a man younger than 35 who received the YFV17D yellow fever vaccine.

The table lists this clonotype with a few counts. This sequence joins TRBV3-1 and TRBJ2-6; D not resolved. Germline lookup yields CDR1 LGHDT and CDR2 YNNKEL (reference sequence). The CDR3 loop spans 17 amino acids. V lost 3 bases to trimming and J lost 0 bases, with 12 bases between them. The CDR3 loop is CASSHRPRSSGANVLTF. In DNA form, the CDR3 reads TGTGCCAGCAGCCACAGGCCGAGAAGCTCTGGGGCCAACGTCCTGACTTTC. Using reference TRBV3-1 and TRBJ2-6 for the parts outside the CDR3, the full variable domain is DTAVSQTPKYLVTQMGNDKSIKCEQNLGHDTMYWYKQDSKKFLKIMFSYNNKELIINETVPNRFSPKSPDKAHLNLHINSLELGDSAVYFCASSHRPRSSGANVLTFGAGSRLTVL.

This clonotype was recorded at least ten times. DNA for the CDR3: TGCGCCAGCAGCTTGAAAGGGACCACTGAAGCTTTCTTT. Protein: CASSLKGTTEAFF. J is TRBJ1-1 and V is TRBV5-1, with D tentatively TRBD1 (5 bases). Deletions cut 1 base from V and 4 bases from J, with 8 bases between. CDR1 and CDR2 from the germline V gene are SGHRS and YFSETQ. This CDR3 is built from 13 residues.